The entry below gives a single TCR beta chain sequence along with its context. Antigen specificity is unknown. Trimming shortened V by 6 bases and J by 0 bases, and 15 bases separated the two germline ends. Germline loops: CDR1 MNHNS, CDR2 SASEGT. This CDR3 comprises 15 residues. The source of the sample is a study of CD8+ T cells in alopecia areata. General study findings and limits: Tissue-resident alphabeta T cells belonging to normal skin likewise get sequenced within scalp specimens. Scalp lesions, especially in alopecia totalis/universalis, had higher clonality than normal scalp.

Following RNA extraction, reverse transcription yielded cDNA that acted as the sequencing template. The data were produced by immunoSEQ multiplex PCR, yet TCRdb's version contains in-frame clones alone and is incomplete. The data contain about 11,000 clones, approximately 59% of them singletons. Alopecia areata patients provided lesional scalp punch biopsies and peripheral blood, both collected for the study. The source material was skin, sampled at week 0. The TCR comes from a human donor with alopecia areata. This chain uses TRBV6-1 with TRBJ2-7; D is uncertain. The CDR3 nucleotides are TGTGCCAGCAGGCTTCAGACGTTTAGCTCCTACGAGCAGTACTTC. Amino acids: CASRLQTFSSYEQYF.